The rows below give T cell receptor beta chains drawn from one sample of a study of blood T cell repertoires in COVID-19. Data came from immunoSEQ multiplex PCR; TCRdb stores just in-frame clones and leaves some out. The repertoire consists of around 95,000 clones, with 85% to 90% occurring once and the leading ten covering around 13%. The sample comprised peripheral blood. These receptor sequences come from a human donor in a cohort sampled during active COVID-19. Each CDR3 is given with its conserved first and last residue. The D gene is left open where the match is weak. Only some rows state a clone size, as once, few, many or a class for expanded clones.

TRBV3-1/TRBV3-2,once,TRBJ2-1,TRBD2,CASSQDPPRGGAFF,TGTGCCAGCAGCCAAGACCCCCCGCGGGGGGGGGCGTTCTTC
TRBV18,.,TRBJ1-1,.,CASSHREVGEAFF,TGTGCCAGCTCACACAGGGAAGTTGGTGAAGCTTTCTTT
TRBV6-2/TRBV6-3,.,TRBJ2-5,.,CASSYSLVGAETQYF,TGTGCCAGCAGTTACTCTCTAGTCGGTGCAGAGACCCAGTACTTC
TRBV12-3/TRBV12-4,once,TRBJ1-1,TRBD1,CASARGWTEAFF,TGTGCCAGCGCCAGGGGGTGGACTGAAGCTTTCTTT
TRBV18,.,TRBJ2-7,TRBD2,CASSRAGGPYEQYF,TGTGCCAGCTCACGTGCGGGGGGCCCCTACGAGCAGTACTTC
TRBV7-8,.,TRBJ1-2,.,CASSLEAGYGYTF,TGTGCCAGCAGCTTAGAGGCAGGGTATGGCTACACCTTC
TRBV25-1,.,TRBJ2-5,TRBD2,CASSDLKGLAEQETQYF,TGTGCCAGCAGTGACCTCAAGGGACTAGCGGAGCAAGAGACCCAGTACTTC
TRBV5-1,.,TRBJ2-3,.,CASSSPSDTQYF,TGCGCCAGCAGCTCCCCTTCAGATACGCAGTATTTT
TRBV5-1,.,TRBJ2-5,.,CASSLEGVETQYF,TGCGCCAGCAGCTTGGAGGGAGTGGAGACCCAGTACTTC
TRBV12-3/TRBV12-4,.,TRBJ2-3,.,CASSLEEYTQYF,TGTGCCAGCAGTTTGGAGGAGTATACGCAGTATTTT
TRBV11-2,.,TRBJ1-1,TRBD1,CASSSGQGASTEAFF,TGTGCCAGCAGCTCGGGACAGGGAGCGAGCACTGAAGCTTTCTTT
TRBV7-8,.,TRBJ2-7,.,CASSTGQYSYEQYF,TGTGCCAGCAGCACAGGACAGTACTCCTACGAGCAGTACTTC
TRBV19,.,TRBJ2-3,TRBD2,CASTPVGLAGGSTDTQYF,TGTGCCAGTACCCCGGTGGGACTAGCGGGGGGGAGCACAGATACGCAGTATTTT
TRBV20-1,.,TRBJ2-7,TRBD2,CSASSGDANEQYF,TGCAGTGCTAGTAGCGGGGACGCCAACGAGCAGTACTTC
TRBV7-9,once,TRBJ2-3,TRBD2,CASSAATSGVDTQYF,TGTGCCAGCAGCGCCGCGACTAGCGGGGTAGATACGCAGTATTTT